These T cell receptor beta chains were read from a single sample in a study of T cell clones after liver transplantation. Data came from immunoSEQ multiplex PCR; TCRdb stores just in-frame clones and leaves some out. The sample lists tens of thousands of clones, 80% to 85% occurring once. Sequencing was performed on CD4+ T cells from blood, taken around 45 months after liver transplant. The source of these receptors is a human patient who received a liver transplant. T cells may partly derive from the graft donor. The CDR3 runs from the conserved cysteine through the conserved F or W. Fields, in order: V gene, clone size, J gene, D gene, CDR3 protein, CDR3 DNA. D genes are given only for firm matches. For some rows the clone size is stated as once, few or many, or as a class when expanded; others skip it.

V: TRBV19
size: NA
J: TRBJ1-3
D: NA
CDR3: CASSLQGLSSGNTIYF
DNA: TGTGCCAGTAGTCTCCAGGGCCTTTCCTCTGGAAACACCATATATTTT

V: TRBV7-2
size: NA
J: TRBJ1-5
D: TRBD1
CDR3: CASSSGQPYNQPQHF
DNA: TGTGCCAGCAGCTCGGGACAGCCTTACAATCAGCCCCAGCATTTT

V: TRBV7-9
size: NA
J: TRBJ1-5
D: NA
CDR3: CASSYQSSNQPQHF
DNA: TGTGCCAGCAGCTACCAGAGTAGCAATCAGCCCCAGCATTTT

V: TRBV4-3
size: NA
J: TRBJ1-2
D: TRBD1
CDR3: CASSQRTGGNYGYTF
DNA: TGCGCCAGCAGCCAGAGGACAGGCGGAAACTATGGCTACACCTTC

V: TRBV10-3
size: NA
J: TRBJ2-5
D: NA
CDR3: CAISEFRDETQYF
DNA: TGTGCCATCAGTGAGTTCAGGGATGAGACCCAGTACTTC

V: TRBV7-2
size: NA
J: TRBJ1-1
D: TRBD1
CDR3: CASSLRDRGLGSTEAFF
DNA: TGTGCCAGCAGCTTAAGGGACAGGGGTTTAGGGAGCACTGAAGCTTTCTTT

V: TRBV5-1
size: NA
J: TRBJ2-5
D: NA
CDR3: CASSLVETQYF
DNA: TGCGCCAGCAGCTTGGTCGAGACCCAGTACTTC

V: TRBV5-1
size: NA
J: TRBJ1-4
D: NA
CDR3: CASSLNWAENEKLFF
DNA: TGCGCCAGCAGCCTTAACTGGGCAGAAAATGAAAAACTGTTTTTT

V: TRBV5-5
size: NA
J: TRBJ1-5
D: NA
CDR3: CASSLSRIGQPQHF
DNA: TGTGCCAGCAGCTTGAGCCGGATCGGTCAGCCCCAGCATTTT

V: TRBV28
size: NA
J: TRBJ1-1
D: NA
CDR3: CASSSSGAVTEAFF
DNA: TGTGCCAGCAGTTCGTCGGGGGCAGTCACTGAAGCTTTCTTT

V: TRBV18
size: NA
J: TRBJ2-7
D: NA
CDR3: CASSPLAPRGDEQYF
DNA: TGTGCCAGCTCACCACTGGCCCCCAGGGGAGACGAGCAGTACTTC

V: TRBV2
size: NA
J: TRBJ2-5
D: NA
CDR3: CASSPGLQETQYF
DNA: TGTGCCAGCAGCCCGGGACTTCAAGAGACCCAGTACTTC

V: TRBV10-3
size: NA
J: TRBJ1-5
D: TRBD1
CDR3: CAISRTGDNQPQHF
DNA: TGTGCCATCAGCCGGACAGGCGACAATCAGCCCCAGCATTTT

V: TRBV9
size: NA
J: TRBJ1-5
D: TRBD1
CDR3: CASSLGQGRQPQHF
DNA: TGTGCCAGCAGCCTGGGACAGGGAAGGCAGCCCCAGCATTTT

V: TRBV29-1
size: NA
J: TRBJ2-3
D: NA
CDR3: CSVEDRVGTDTQYF
DNA: TGCAGCGTTGAAGATCGAGTGGGCACAGATACGCAGTATTTT

V: TRBV13
size: once
J: TRBJ2-2
D: NA
CDR3: CASSLFRTNTGELFF
DNA: TGTGCCAGCAGCTTGTTTAGGACGAACACCGGGGAGCTGTTTTTT

V: TRBV28
size: NA
J: TRBJ1-5
D: NA
CDR3: CASSLISNQPQHF
DNA: TGTGCCAGCAGTTTGATCAGCAATCAGCCCCAGCATTTT

V: TRBV6-5
size: NA
J: TRBJ1-2
D: TRBD1
CDR3: CASSYGGTATYGYTF
DNA: TGTGCCAGCAGTTACGGGGGGACAGCGACCTATGGCTACACCTTC

V: TRBV5-1
size: few
J: TRBJ2-5
D: TRBD1
CDR3: CASSWTGDQETQYF
DNA: TGCGCCAGCAGCTGGACAGGGGACCAAGAGACCCAGTACTTC

V: TRBV6-5
size: NA
J: TRBJ2-7
D: TRBD1
CDR3: CASSTPGQGSNEQYF
DNA: TGTGCCAGCAGTACCCCGGGACAGGGGTCAAACGAGCAGTACTTC

V: TRBV7-8
size: NA
J: TRBJ1-1
D: NA
CDR3: CASSVWNTEAFF
DNA: TGTGCCAGCAGCGTCTGGAACACTGAAGCTTTCTTT

V: TRBV13
size: NA
J: TRBJ1-1
D: NA
CDR3: CASSPGPLAAFF
DNA: TGTGCCAGCAGTCCGGGACCCTTGGCAGCTTTCTTT

V: TRBV4-2
size: NA
J: TRBJ2-5
D: TRBD2
CDR3: CASSHGLAEETQYF
DNA: TGTGCCAGCAGCCATGGACTAGCGGAAGAGACCCAGTACTTC

V: TRBV6-6
size: NA
J: TRBJ1-1
D: NA
CDR3: CASRYTGHTYAEAFF
DNA: TGTGCCAGCAGATACACGGGACATACTTACGCTGAAGCTTTCTTT